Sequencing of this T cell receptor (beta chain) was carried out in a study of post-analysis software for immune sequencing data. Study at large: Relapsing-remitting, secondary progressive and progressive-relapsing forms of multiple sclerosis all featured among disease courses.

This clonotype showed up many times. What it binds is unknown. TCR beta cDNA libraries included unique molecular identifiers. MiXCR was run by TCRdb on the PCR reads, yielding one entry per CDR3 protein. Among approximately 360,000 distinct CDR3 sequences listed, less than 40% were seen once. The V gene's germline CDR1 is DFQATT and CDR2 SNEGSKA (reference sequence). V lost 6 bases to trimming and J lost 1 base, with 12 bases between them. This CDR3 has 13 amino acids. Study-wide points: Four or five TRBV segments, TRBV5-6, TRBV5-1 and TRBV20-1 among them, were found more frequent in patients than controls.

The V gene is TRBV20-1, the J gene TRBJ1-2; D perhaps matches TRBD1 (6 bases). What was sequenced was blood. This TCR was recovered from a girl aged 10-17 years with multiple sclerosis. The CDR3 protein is CSAQDSINYGYTF. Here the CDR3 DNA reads TGCAGTGCCCAGGACAGCATTAACTATGGCTACACCTTC.